This T cell receptor (beta chain) comes out of a study of brain metastases from non-small cell lung cancer. General study points: Paired brain metastases and primary tumors largely shared TCR repertoires. Expanded T-cell clones appeared in roughly 60% of brain metastases over primaries. Fewer infiltrating T cells were found in brain metastases than primaries.

Germline V CDR1 and CDR2: SQVTM, ANQGSEA. The CDR3 loop spans 11 amino acids. Between the trimmed V and J ends, which lost 6 bases and 5 bases, there was a span of 7 bases. With regard to this clone: Its antigen is not identified.

The data were produced by immunoSEQ multiplex PCR, yet TCRdb's version contains in-frame clones alone and is incomplete. This table has approximately 2,500 clones, about 83% appearing once. Sequenced material: primary lung tumor tissue. The gene calls are TRBV29-1 and TRBJ2-2; D not certain. The TCR comes from a donor over 35 with non-small cell lung cancer. The CDR3 here is CSVVGTGELFF. Written as DNA, the CDR3 is TGCAGCGTCGTCGGGACCGGGGAGCTGTTTTTT.